The clone carrying this T cell receptor (beta chain) was seen many times. Scientists amplified the TCR beta CDR3 regions from RNA transcripts. The first-round RT-PCR employed HTBI primers together with the Qiagen OneStep RT-PCR kit. A multiplex PCR was then performed as the second round. In TCRdb, the multiplex PCR reads were re-called with MiXCR into one record per CDR3 protein. The sample carries hundreds of thousands of distinct CDR3 sequences, over 40% recorded once. These data are taken from a study of Graves' ophthalmopathy and Graves' hyperthyroidism. Overall study context: Peripheral blood (taken before any treatment) was collected at initial diagnosis.

The CDR3 extends over 11 amino acids. Trimming pared 4 bases from V and 7 bases from J, leaving 9 bases between. CDR1 is SGHRS and CDR2 is YFSETQ in the germline V gene. The sequence derives from an adult man with Graves' ophthalmopathy. The sample comprised peripheral blood. The rearrangement uses TRBV5-1 and TRBJ2-7, with D unclear. The DNA for the CDR3 is TGCGCCAGCAGCCTCCAAAGGGAGCAGTACTTC. Encoded protein: CASSLQREQYF.